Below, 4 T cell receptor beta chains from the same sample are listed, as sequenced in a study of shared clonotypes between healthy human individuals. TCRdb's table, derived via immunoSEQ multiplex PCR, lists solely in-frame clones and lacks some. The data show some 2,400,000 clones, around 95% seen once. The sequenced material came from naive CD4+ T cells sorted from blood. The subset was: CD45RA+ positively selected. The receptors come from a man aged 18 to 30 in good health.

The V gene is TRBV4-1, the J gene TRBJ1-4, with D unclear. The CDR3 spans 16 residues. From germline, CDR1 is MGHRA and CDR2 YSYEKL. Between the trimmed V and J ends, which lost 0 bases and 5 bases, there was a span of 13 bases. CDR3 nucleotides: TGCGCCAGCAGCCAAGAATATGGACTACCAAATGAAAAACTGTTTTTT. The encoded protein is CASSQEYGLPNEKLFF.

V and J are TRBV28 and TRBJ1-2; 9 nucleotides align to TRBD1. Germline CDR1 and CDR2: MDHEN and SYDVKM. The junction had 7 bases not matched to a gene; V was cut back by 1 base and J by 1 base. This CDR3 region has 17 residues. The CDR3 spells CASSLSWDRALNYGYTF. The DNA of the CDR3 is TGTGCCAGCAGTTTATCTTGGGACAGGGCCCTTAACTATGGCTACACCTTC.

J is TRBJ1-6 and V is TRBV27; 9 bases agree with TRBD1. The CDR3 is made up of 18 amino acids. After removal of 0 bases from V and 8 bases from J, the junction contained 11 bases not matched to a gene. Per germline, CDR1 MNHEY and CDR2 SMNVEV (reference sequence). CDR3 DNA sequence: TGTGCCAGCAGTTTATCGGGCCCACCGGGACAGGGTCATTCACCCCTCCACTTT. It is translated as CASSLSGPPGQGHSPLHF.

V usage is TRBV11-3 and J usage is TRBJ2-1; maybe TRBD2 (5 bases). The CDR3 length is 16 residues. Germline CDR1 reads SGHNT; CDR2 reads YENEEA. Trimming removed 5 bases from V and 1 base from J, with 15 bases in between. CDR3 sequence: CASSRGGTSSYNEQFF. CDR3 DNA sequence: TGTGCCAGCAGCCGCGGAGGCACTTCATCCTACAATGAGCAGTTCTTC.